The entry below gives a single TCR beta chain sequence along with its context. This clone showed up just once. Its antigen is not yet known. The sample holds no much larger clone one base away, and base qualities are not on file. The sample's time point label, decoded: roughly 23 months on ibrutinib. For TCR beta library preparation, roughly 2.2 micrograms of genomic DNA were isolated from cryopreserved PBMCs. Longitudinal blood samples from CLL patients receiving ibrutinib monotherapy were subjected to high-throughput TCR beta sequencing. The patients took part in an open-label, single-center phase 2 trial of ibrutinib monotherapy. The V end loses 6 bases and the J end loses 1 base, and a stretch of 10 bases separates them. Taken from cysteine to phenylalanine, the CDR3 has 15 residues. The CDR3 DNA has 45 bases and is translated from base 1. CDR1 and CDR2 are read off the germline V gene as MDHEN and SYDVKM.

The data originate from a study of cytotoxic CD8 clonotypes in ibrutinib-treated CLL (dated by TCRdb to about 2021). Describing the broader study: The cohort had around twelve relapsed/refractory and 15 treatment-naive patients; 17 to 18 were IGHV unmutated. Responses were partial in some 24 patients and complete in 2; after median roughly 69 months follow-up, roughly 14 stayed in remission and some twelve progressed. Cryopreserved peripheral blood mononuclear cells were obtained before treatment, at response, and at either sustained remission or disease progression. Patients were still on ibrutinib when every remission and progressive disease sample was collected. Longitudinal samples were obtainable from about 30% of the roughly 86 participants in the trial. Samples at response were collected after a median of roughly twelve months of treatment, with a range of about 6 to 36 months. Samples averaged roughly 260,000 productive templates and tens of thousands of productive rearrangements. Study-level results and caveats: Public clonotypes were found to be uncommon and were observed to contract or remain stable during treatment; the increase in clonality was shown to reflect expansion of private clonotypes at ibrutinib response. Baseline clonality was found to be higher than that of age-matched healthy donors and was strongly correlated with circulating CD8+ T-cell counts. An increase in clonality was observed at ibrutinib response, with clonality remaining stable during sustained remission and falling back toward baseline at progression. Sustained-remission and progressing patients did not have matched sampling times, and lymph node repertoires were not examined.

A MiSeq instrument was used for deep resolution sequencing, which targeted depths ranging from 1 in 1 million up to 1 in 200,000 T cells, with coverage averaging 10x for each clonotype. The immunoSEQ hsTCRB Kit was used to generate the TCR beta libraries. The paper's processing steps were these. ImmunoSEQ Data Assistant and ImmunoSEQ Analyzer were used for data analysis, and V, D and J genes were assigned according to IMGT definitions. Clonality, which ranges from 0 to 1, was calculated as one minus the normalized Shannon entropy of productive rearrangement frequencies. Public clonotype analysis was restricted to overrepresented clonotypes comprising at least 0.05% of each patient's repertoire. About a dozen repertoires from age-matched healthy donors, obtained from immuneACCESS, served as clonality controls. The table comes from immuneACCESS by way of TCRdb, which keeps in-frame sequences with V and J called. Part of the clones is missing from these tables; in studies checked, under half for an unresolved V gene and the rest for unknown reasons. V and J calls plus clone size are reproduced from that table; the DNA served to infer D and trimming. This sample comprises roughly 250,000 clones, 70% of them detected only once. The ten top clones hold less than 20% of the sample.

This receptor was taken from a human donor with chronic lymphocytic leukemia. This chain joins TRBV28 to TRBJ2-6; no confident D gene assignment can be made. This material consisted of PBMCs, taken after 24 months of ibrutinib treatment. The CDR3 protein sequence reads: CASSPHLSGANVLTF. The nucleotides are TGTGCCAGCAGCCCTCATCTATCTGGGGCCAACGTCCTGACTTTC.